This T cell receptor (beta chain) appears in the sequencing data of a study of chemoradiotherapy in HPV16-positive cancers. Libraries were prepared by immunoSEQ multiplex PCR; TCRdb keeps only in-frame clonotypes and omits some of them. The profile covers several thousand clones, with approximately 79% appearing a single time and about 8% taken by the ten largest. CDR1 and CDR2 from the germline V gene are SGHTA and FQGNSA. The V gene lost 1 base and the J gene lost 13 bases, with 14 bases spanning the gap. This CDR3 spans 13 amino acids. The origin of this receptor is a human donor with HPV-associated anogenital cancer. This specimen was tumor tissue, taken from a patient who underwent chemoradiotherapy. V usage is TRBV7-2 and J usage is TRBJ1-5, with D uncertain. The chain's CDR3 is CASSLGRLGKQHF. CDR3 nucleotide sequence: TGTGCCAGCAGCTTAGGACGCCTGGGTAAGCAGCATTTT.